This T cell receptor beta chain was found in a study of T cell responses to AZD1222 COVID-19 vaccine. This clone showed up just once. Its antigen is undetermined. This table comes from immunoSEQ multiplex PCR, and its TCRdb copy is limited to in-frame clones, with some not included. In the table there are about 120,000 clones, over 75% of which are singletons. V was clipped by 0 bases and J by 0 bases, with 9 bases between them. This CDR3 comprises 15 residues. Germline loops: CDR1 LGHNA, CDR2 YNFKEQ. Study-wide results and caveats: Donors were largely white British and mainly female; clonal diversity was possibly underestimated. Increased Spike-specific TCR breadth and depth were observed after two AZD1222 doses.

The chain links TRBV4-2 to TRBJ2-7, with D hard to call. The source of this sequence is an adult in good health. Source: peripheral blood, taken on day 0 of AZD1222 vaccination. Here the CDR3 DNA reads TGTGCCAGCAGCCAAGAACAGTTAAACTCCTACGAGCAGTACTTC. It codes for CASSQEQLNSYEQYF.